This TCR beta chain was captured by sequencing in a study of blood T cell repertoires in COVID-19. Across the whole study: Samples taken during acute and convalescent COVID-19 were collected in the United States, Italy and Spain.

CDR3 length: 17 residues. Losses at the gene ends were 3 bases for V and 7 bases for J; bases not matched to a gene: 17. Germline V gene lookup returns CDR1 SGHDN and CDR2 FVKESK. The table came from immunoSEQ multiplex PCR; TCRdb's copy has only in-frame clones and leaves some out. The table lists 300,000 to 400,000 clones, approximately 88% of them singletons. Material for sequencing was peripheral blood. The receptor was derived from a woman between 25 and 40 years old with COVID-19, enrolled during active disease. This rearrangement joins TRBV14 to TRBJ2-5, with 7 bases aligning to TRBD2. The CDR3 DNA reads TGTGCCAGCAGCCATACCCACTCCGGGACTACCGCCGGGACCCAGTACTTC. Protein sequence: CASSHTHSGTTAGTQYF.